Presented here are 4 T cell receptor beta chains from one specimen sequenced in a study of T cell repertoires in cytomegalovirus infection (dated by TCRdb to between 2018 and 2021). The reads were generated on an Illumina HiSeq 1500. Using fastp trimming at Q25 and MiXCR clonotype assembly, TCRdb reanalyzed the public sequencing data and kept in-frame beta chains. Each CDR3 protein appears once, grouped with its most common genes and DNA. Counted in this sample were roughly 720,000 distinct CDR3 sequences; less than 40% of them appeared once. The ten largest clonotypes hold 2.8% of the sample. The source material was PBMCs. Receptors originate from a human donor in good health (CMV status not recorded). Some clones in this sample may be carry-over from other donors' samples.

This chain links TRBV28 with TRBJ2-1; 12 nucleotides match TRBD2. The CDR3 runs 16 residues. Losses at the gene ends were 4 bases for V and 9 bases for J; bases not matched to a gene: 10. CDR1 is MDHEN and CDR2 is SYDVKM in the germline V gene. The CDR3 DNA is TGTGCCAGCAGTTACCTCGGACTAGCGGGAAACAGTGAGCAGTTCTTC. It translates to CASSYLGLAGNSEQFF.

This clonotype turned up a few times. This chain joins TRBV7-3 and TRBJ1-4, with D tentatively TRBD1 (6 bases). The V and J ends lost 5 bases and 0 bases respectively, with 10 bases between them. CDR1 and CDR2 (germline): SGHTA, FQGTGA. The CDR3 is 15 amino acids. CDR3: CASSKTGSTNEKLFF. For the CDR3, the DNA is TGTGCCAGCAGCAAAACAGGGTCAACTAATGAAAAACTGTTTTTT.

To note about this clonotype: The final CDR3 position lacks the conserved phenylalanine or tryptophan, pointing to a likely read error. The chain couples TRBV7-2 to TRBJ1-6; D is ambiguous. The germline V gene has CDR1 SGHTA and CDR2 FQGNSA. V was cut by 4 bases and J by 9 bases, with 16 bases left in between. The CDR3 covers 15 residues. In nucleotides, the CDR3 is TGTGCCAGCAGCTCCCCCGGGTATACGTCTTCACCCCTCCACTTG. As protein: CASSSPGYTSSPLHL.

The chain links TRBV25-1 to TRBJ2-4, with D tentatively TRBD2 (5 bases). The germline V and J ends were trimmed by 0 bases and 1 base, with 19 bases remaining between them. The CDR3 is made up of 19 amino acids. The germline V gene has CDR1 MGHDK and CDR2 SYGVNS. In DNA, the CDR3 is TGTGCCAGCAGTGAATATACGGGTATCGGCACGGGGGCCAAAAACATTCAGTACTTC. Translation gives CASSEYTGIGTGAKNIQYF.